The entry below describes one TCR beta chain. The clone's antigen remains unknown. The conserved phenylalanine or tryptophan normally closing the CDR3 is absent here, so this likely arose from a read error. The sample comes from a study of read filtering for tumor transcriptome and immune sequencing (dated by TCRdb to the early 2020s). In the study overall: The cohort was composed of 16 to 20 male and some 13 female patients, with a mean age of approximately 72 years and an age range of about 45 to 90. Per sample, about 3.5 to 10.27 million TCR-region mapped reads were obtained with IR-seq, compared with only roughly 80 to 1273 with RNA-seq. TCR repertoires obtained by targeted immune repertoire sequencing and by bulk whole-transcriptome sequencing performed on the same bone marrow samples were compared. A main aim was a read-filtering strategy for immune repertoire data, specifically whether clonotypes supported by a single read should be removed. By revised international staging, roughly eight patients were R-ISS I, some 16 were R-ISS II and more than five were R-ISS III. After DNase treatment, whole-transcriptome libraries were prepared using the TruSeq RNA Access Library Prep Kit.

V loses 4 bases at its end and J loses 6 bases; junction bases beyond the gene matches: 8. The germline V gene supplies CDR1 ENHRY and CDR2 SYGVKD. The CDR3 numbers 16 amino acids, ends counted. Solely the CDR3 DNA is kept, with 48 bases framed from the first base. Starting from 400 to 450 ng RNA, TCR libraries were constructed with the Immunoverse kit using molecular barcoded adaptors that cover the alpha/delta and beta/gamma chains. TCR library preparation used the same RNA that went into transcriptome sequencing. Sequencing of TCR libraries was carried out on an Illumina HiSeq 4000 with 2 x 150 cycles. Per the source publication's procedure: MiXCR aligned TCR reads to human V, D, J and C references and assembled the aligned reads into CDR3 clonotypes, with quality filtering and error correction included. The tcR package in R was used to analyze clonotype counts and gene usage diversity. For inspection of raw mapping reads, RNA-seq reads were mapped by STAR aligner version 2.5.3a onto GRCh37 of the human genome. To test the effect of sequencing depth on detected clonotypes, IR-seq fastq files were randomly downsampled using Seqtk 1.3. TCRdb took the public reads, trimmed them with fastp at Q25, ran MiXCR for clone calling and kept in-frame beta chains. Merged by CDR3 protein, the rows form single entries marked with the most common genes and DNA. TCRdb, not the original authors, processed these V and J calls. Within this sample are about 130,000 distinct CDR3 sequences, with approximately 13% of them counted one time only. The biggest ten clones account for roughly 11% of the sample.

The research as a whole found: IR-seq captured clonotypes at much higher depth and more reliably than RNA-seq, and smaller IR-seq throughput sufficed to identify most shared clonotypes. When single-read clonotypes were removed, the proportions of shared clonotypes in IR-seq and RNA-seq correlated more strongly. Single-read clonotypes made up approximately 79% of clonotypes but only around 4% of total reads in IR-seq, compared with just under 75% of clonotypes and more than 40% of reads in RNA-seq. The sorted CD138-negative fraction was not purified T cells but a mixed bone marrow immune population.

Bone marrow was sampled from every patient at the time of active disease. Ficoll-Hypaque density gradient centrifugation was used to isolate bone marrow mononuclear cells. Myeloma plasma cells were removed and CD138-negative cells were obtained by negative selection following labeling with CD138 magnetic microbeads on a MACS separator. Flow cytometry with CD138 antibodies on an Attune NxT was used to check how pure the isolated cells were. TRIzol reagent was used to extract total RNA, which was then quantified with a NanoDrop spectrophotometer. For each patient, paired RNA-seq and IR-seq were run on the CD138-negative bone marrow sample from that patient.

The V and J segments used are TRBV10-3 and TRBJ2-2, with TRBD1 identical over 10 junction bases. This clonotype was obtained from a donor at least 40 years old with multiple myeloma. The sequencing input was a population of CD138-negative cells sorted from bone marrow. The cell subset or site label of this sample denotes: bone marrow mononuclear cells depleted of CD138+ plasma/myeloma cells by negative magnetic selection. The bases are TGTGCCATCAGTGTGACCGGGACAGGGGACGCCGGGGAGCTGTTTTCT. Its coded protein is CAISVTGTGDAGELFS.